This T cell receptor beta chain was sequenced for a study of memory CD4+ T cells and cytomegalovirus serostatus. Turning to the study itself: This sample comes from healthy Belgian adults, about nine CMV seropositive, around 26 seronegative. Study-wide points: CD4+ memory repertoires contained 67 of 164 reported CMV TCRbeta sequences.

This clone was seen once. Its specificity is not known. Single viable CD3+CD4+CD8-CD45RO+ cells were sorted as the memory CD4+ T cells. CMV serostatus came from serum IgG against pp150, pp28, p38, p52. Original data processing: Out-of-frame sequences were removed, leaving around 2.2 million distinct TCRbeta sequences. Clones were read by immunoSEQ multiplex PCR, and TCRdb kept only the in-frame ones, dropping some. That table gives V, J and clone size, and the DNA gave D and trimming. The table has 56,000 or so clones, 82% seen once; the top ten hold less than 0.5%. This CDR3 has 14 amino acids. V lost 3 bases and J lost 7; bases outside the gene matches: 5. The germline V gene encodes CDR1 SGHTA and CDR2 FQGNSA.

The chain links TRBV7-2 to TRBJ2-1; 8 bases match TRBD2. The source of this sequence is an adult in good health and CMV-seronegative. Sample: memory CD4+ T cells from blood. The CDR3 reads CASSFGSSGNEQFF. The DNA for the CDR3 is TGTGCCAGCAGCTTCGGGTCTAGCGGGAATGAGCAGTTCTTC.